One sample yielded the 23 T cell receptor beta chains listed below, sequenced in a study of cytomegalovirus exposure and HLA in healthy donors. With 60 Vbeta and 13 Jbeta primers, the PCR was carried out. Assay: immunoSEQ multiplex PCR; the TCRdb copy retains only in-frame clones and omits some. Its clone listing holds approximately 140,000 clones. Material for sequencing was PBMCs. The receptors were gathered from a woman between 40 and 50 years old in good health and CMV-seronegative.

The gene calls are TRBV2 and TRBJ1-5; 10 nucleotides match TRBD1. This CDR3 is built from 15 residues. After removal of 6 bases from V and 2 bases from J, the junction contained 4 bases not matched to a gene. Germline V gene sequence: CDR1 SNHLY, CDR2 FYNNEI. CDR3 amino acids: CASRPGTGGNQPQHF. The CDR3, as DNA: TGTGCCAGCAGGCCCGGGACAGGGGGCAATCAGCCCCAGCATTTT.

The rearrangement joins TRBV19 to TRBJ2-3; TRBD1 matches at 10 bases. Losses at the gene ends were 3 bases for V and 0 bases for J; bases not matched to a gene: 3. The CDR3 loop spans 16 amino acids. The germline CDR1 and CDR2 sequences are LNHDA and SQIVND (reference sequence). CDR3 in DNA: TGTGCCAGTAGTATTGGGACAGGGGTTAGCACAGATACGCAGTATTTT. Protein product: CASSIGTGVSTDTQYF.

This rearrangement joins TRBV29-1 to TRBJ1-1; D is unresolved. Trimming left V 7 bases short and J 4 bases short, with 13 bases between. CDR1 is SQVTM and CDR2 is ANQGSEA in the germline V gene. CDR3 length equals 12 residues. CDR3 in DNA: TGCAGCGCCCCGGGGTCAGGCACTGAAGCTTTCTTT. Its translation is CSAPGSGTEAFF.

The CDR3 DNA is TGTGCCAGCAGCTTCCAGGGATTGACGCAGTATTTT. Translation: CASSFQGLTQYF. V is TRBV7-9 and J is TRBJ2-3; D may be TRBD1 (5 bases). The length of the CDR3 is 12 residues. The germline gives CDR1 SEHNR, CDR2 FQNEAQ (reference sequence). V was trimmed by 3 bases and J by 9 bases, leaving 10 bases between them. Full variable domain (remainder filled in from reference TRBV7-9 and TRBJ2-3): DTGVSQNPRHKITKRGQNVTFRCDPISEHNRLYWYRQTLGQGPEFLTYFQNEAQLEKSRLLSDRFSAERPKGSFSTLEIQRTEQGDSAMYLCASSFQGLTQYFGPGTRLTVL.

This chain joins TRBV5-1 and TRBJ2-1, with D perhaps TRBD1 (7 bases). Trimming stripped 4 bases from V and 6 bases from J, with 20 bases between. The CDR3 covers 16 residues. Germline-derived CDR1 and CDR2 are SGHRS and YFSETQ. The CDR3 DNA is TGCGCCAGCAGCGCTGTGTTGACAGGGAGGTCCAATGAGCAGTTCTTC. It codes for CASSAVLTGRSNEQFF.

V is TRBV19 and J is TRBJ2-3; D may be TRBD1 (7 bases). CDR1 is LNHDA and CDR2 is SQIVND in the germline V gene (reference sequence). Trimming stripped 5 bases from V and 4 bases from J, with 19 bases between. CDR3 length equals 16 residues. The CDR3 protein is CASSLPAGGSPDTQYF. The CDR3 DNA reads as TGTGCCAGTAGTCTACCGGCAGGGGGGTCCCCAGATACGCAGTATTTT.

The chain uses TRBV5-6 and TRBJ1-6; 9 nucleotides align to TRBD1. This CDR3 has 16 amino acids. After removal of 2 bases from V and 4 bases from J, the junction contained 4 bases not matched to a gene. Germline-derived CDR1 and CDR2 are SGHDT and YYEEEE. CDR3 DNA: TGTGCCAGCAGCTTACAGGGGGCCCCTTATAATTCACCCCTCCACTTT. Translated, it gives CASSLQGAPYNSPLHF.

V gene TRBV10-2 combines with J gene TRBJ1-4, with 9 bases aligning to TRBD1. The germline gives CDR1 WSHSY, CDR2 SAAADI. J lost 8 bases, V lost 8 bases, and 12 bases had no gene match. CDR3 length: 15 amino acids. The CDR3 is CASSSRDRDREKLFF. For the CDR3, the DNA is TGCGCCAGCTCCAGTCGGGACAGGGATCGGGAAAAACTGTTTTTT.

This sequence joins TRBV4-2 and TRBJ1-5, with D hard to call. The CDR3 extends over 16 amino acids. V lost 3 bases to trimming and J lost 0 bases, with 12 bases between them. Germline V CDR1 and CDR2: LGHNA, YNFKEQ. CDR3 sequence reads: CASSQGRTYSNQPQHF. In DNA form, the CDR3 reads TGTGCCAGCAGCCAGGGCAGGACTTATAGCAATCAGCCCCAGCATTTT.

This chain joins TRBV28 and TRBJ2-7, with TRBD2 matching 11 bases. The CDR3 has 16 residues. V gave up 4 bases and J gave up 5 bases; unmatched junction bases: 10. Germline V lookup: CDR1 MDHEN, CDR2 SYDVKM. For the CDR3, the DNA is TGTGCCAGCAGTTCCGCTAGCGGGGGGTCCTGGGACGAGCAGTACTTC. Its translation is CASSSASGGSWDEQYF.

This CDR3 reads CASSPTHREGETQYF. The CDR3 region has the DNA TGTGCCAGCAGCCCGACCCACAGGGAAGGAGAGACCCAGTACTTC. The chain combines TRBV7-9 with TRBJ2-5; perhaps TRBD1 as D (6 bases). The CDR3 contains 15 residues. Trimming shortened V by 5 bases and J by 4 bases, and 17 bases separated the two germline ends. CDR1 and CDR2 (germline): SEHNR, FQNEAQ (reference sequence).

The gene calls are TRBV6-5 and TRBJ1-6, with D uncertain. The CDR3 consists of 15 residues. The V gene lost 8 bases and the J gene lost 8 bases, with 19 bases spanning the gap. Germline V gene data show CDR1 as MNHEY and CDR2 as SVGAGI. In DNA form, the CDR3 reads TGTGCCAGCCGGGGATCAATGGAGAGGTATTCACCCCTCCACTTT. Encoded protein: CASRGSMERYSPLHF.

The chain is built from TRBV6-5 and TRBJ2-1; TRBD2 matches at 7 bases. CDR3 length: 15 amino acids. Germline lookup yields CDR1 MNHEY and CDR2 SVGAGI. J gave up 4 bases and V 2 bases, and 5 bases lay outside the gene matches. In DNA, the CDR3 is TGTGCCAGCAGTTACGGGGGGGGGAAATACAATGAGCAGTTCTTC. Its protein product is CASSYGGGKYNEQFF.

The chain uses TRBV5-3 and TRBJ2-3, with 12 bases matching TRBD2. TRBV5-3 is sorted into the ORF group, with uncertain function. The CDR3 is 17 residues long. Trimming removed 4 bases from V and 2 bases from J; junction bases left unmatched: 8. For the CDR3, the DNA is TGTGCCAGAAGCCCGAGGACTAGCGGGGACAACACAGATACGCAGTATTTT. Its translation is CARSPRTSGDNTDTQYF.

The chain is built from TRBV9 and TRBJ1-2, with 7 bases lining up with TRBD1. Germline assignment: CDR1 SGDLS and CDR2 YYNGEE. The CDR3 has 14 amino acids. V dropped 4 bases and J dropped 7; count of bases not matched to a gene: 10. CDR3 bases: TGTGCCAGCAGCCTCGTAGGGGGCGCGGGTGGCTACACCTTC. This sequence encodes CASSLVGGAGGYTF.

The chain is built from TRBV9 and TRBJ2-3; D is unresolved. Trimming removed 0 bases at V and 7 bases at J, with 6 bases between. CDR3 length equals 12 residues. The V gene's germline CDR1 is SGDLS and CDR2 YYNGEE. The CDR3 here is CASSVETHTQYF. Written as DNA, the CDR3 is TGTGCCAGCAGCGTAGAGACACATACGCAGTATTTT.

This chain joins TRBV7-2 and TRBJ1-2; D unresolved. The germline V gene has CDR1 SGHTA and CDR2 FQGNSA. There are 12 residues in the CDR3. V was cut by 3 bases and J by 4 bases, with 6 bases left in between. The CDR3: CASSLRSYGYTF. CDR3 coding DNA: TGTGCCAGCAGCTTGAGGAGCTATGGCTACACCTTC.

This chain connects TRBV18 to TRBJ2-7, with TRBD1 matching over 7 bases. V shed 3 bases and J 6 bases; nucleotides not matched to a gene: 5. Germline-derived CDR1 and CDR2 are KGHSH and LQKENI. The CDR3 consists of 13 residues. The CDR3 here is CASSPSQGSEQYV. In DNA form, the CDR3 reads TGTGCCAGCTCACCTTCACAGGGGTCCGAGCAGTACGTC.

The chain joins TRBV15 to TRBJ1-3, with 7 nucleotides matching TRBD1. Germline CDR1 is LNHNV and CDR2 is YYDKDF (reference sequence). Unmatched junction bases numbered 16, after V lost 2 bases and J lost 0 bases. This CDR3 spans 20 amino acids. The CDR3 sequence: CATSRSILPDRAISGNTIYF. The CDR3 DNA reads as TGTGCCACCAGCAGATCAATCCTGCCCGACAGGGCGATCTCTGGAAACACCATATATTTT.

The chain combines TRBV19 with TRBJ2-2; possibly TRBD2 for D (5 bases). V was clipped by 3 bases and J by 5 bases, with 13 bases between them. CDR1 is LNHDA, CDR2 SQIVND, per germline (reference sequence). This CDR3 contains 15 residues. The CDR3: CASSIERAVTGELFF. The CDR3 DNA follows: TGTGCCAGTAGTATCGAGAGGGCGGTTACCGGGGAGCTGTTTTTT.

The chain carries TRBV7-9 and TRBJ1-3, with 9 positions matching TRBD1. Looked up from germline, CDR1 is SEHNR and CDR2 is FQNEAQ (reference sequence). The CDR3 runs 16 residues. Trimming cost V 5 bases and J 7 bases; bases outside gene matches: 12. CDR3 sequence: CASSAKQGAVLNTIYF. The CDR3 DNA sequence: TGTGCCAGCAGCGCCAAACAGGGGGCGGTTTTGAACACCATATATTTT.

The J gene is TRBJ1-4, the V gene TRBV18, with a tentative D call TRBD1 (5 bases). The germline gives CDR1 KGHSH, CDR2 LQKENI. This CDR3 comprises 17 residues. V lost 3 bases, J lost 7 bases, and 21 bases lay in between. This CDR3 is CASSPLRGGVRGEKLFF. The CDR3 region has the DNA TGTGCCAGCTCACCCCTCCGGGGCGGGGTACGGGGTGAAAAACTGTTTTTT.

The chain employs TRBV10-1 and TRBJ2-5, with D hard to call. CDR3 length equals 13 residues. CDR1 and CDR2 from the germline V gene are WNHNN and SYGVQD (reference sequence). Trimming cost V 8 bases and J 1 base, with 11 bases left between them. The CDR3 region is CASAEFFQETQYF. The CDR3 DNA is TGCGCCAGCGCGGAGTTTTTCCAAGAGACCCAGTACTTC.